The source of this T cell receptor (beta chain) is a study of monozygotic twins with cystic fibrosis. At the level of the study: With about 15 PCR cycles, barcoded libraries came from 2.5 to 3.5 micrograms of fragmented DNA. Study results and limitations: The repertoire was suggested to be naive-dominated, clonality median about 0.0094. Monozygotic CF twins shared more identical nucleotide clonotypes than unrelated patients.

The CDR3 totals 14 residues. Trimming removed 2 bases from V and 7 bases from J; junction bases left unmatched: 7. Germline V gene data show CDR1 as MNHNS and CDR2 as SASEGT. About this clone: Its target is unknown.

Repertoires were generated with immunoSEQ multiplex PCR, while TCRdb's copy carries only in-frame clones and drops some. Of about 32,000 clones in the sample, roughly 90% are singletons; the top ten hold under 1%. This receptor was identified in a girl aged 2 to 9 with cystic fibrosis. The genes are TRBV6-1 and TRBJ1-2; 7 nucleotides match TRBD1. The specimen sequenced was blood. The chain's CDR3 is CASSETGTDTGYTF. CDR3 sequence (DNA): TGTGCCAGCAGTGAAACCGGGACAGATACTGGCTACACCTTC.